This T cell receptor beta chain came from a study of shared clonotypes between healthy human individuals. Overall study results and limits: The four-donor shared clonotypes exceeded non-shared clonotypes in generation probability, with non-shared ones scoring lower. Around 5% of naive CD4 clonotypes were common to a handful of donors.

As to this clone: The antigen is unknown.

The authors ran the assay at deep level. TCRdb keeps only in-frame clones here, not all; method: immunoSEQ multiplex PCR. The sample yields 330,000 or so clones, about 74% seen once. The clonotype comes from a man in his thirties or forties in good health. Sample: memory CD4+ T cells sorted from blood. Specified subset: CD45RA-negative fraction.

The CDR3 DNA follows: TGCGCCAGCAGCCTGACAGGGTCGGCAGAGACCCAGTACTTC. Protein: CASSLTGSAETQYF. The chain joins TRBV4-1 to TRBJ2-5; 7 nucleotides agree with TRBD1. Germline V gene sequence: CDR1 MGHRA, CDR2 YSYEKL. Trimming at V came to 4 bases and at J to 4 bases, leaving 6 bases not matched to a gene. CDR3 length: 14 amino acids.